This TCR beta chain was sequenced during a study of metastatic and nonmetastatic thyroid tumors. Study-level information: Repertoires were compared across blood and tumor or nodule tissue from malignant and benign thyroid patients. General study findings and limits: According to reports, the diversity of TCR beta was significantly higher in malignant thyroid tumors than in benign nodules, and this held in both blood and tumor samples.

Authors' processing steps: Clinicopathological groups differed in CDR3, with these differences serving to build a distant-metastasis classifier for papillary thyroid cancer. From the PCR reads, TCRdb re-called clones with MiXCR. It is TCRdb's table, rather than the study itself, that gives the V and J calls and clone size. The table shows around 20,000 clones, with more than 20% occurring only once. V dropped 4 bases and J dropped 2; count of bases not matched to a gene: 1. Germline V CDR1 and CDR2: MRHNA, SNTAGT. The CDR3 contains 14 residues. No treatment of any kind had been given to any patient before thyroid surgery. Notes on this clone: Its specificity is unknown.

Sequenced material: blood. The receptor comes from a male donor with papillary thyroid cancer or a benign thyroid nodule (not recorded which). Some clones in this sample may be carry-over from other donors' samples. The rearrangement joins TRBV6-4 to TRBJ2-3, with 9 nucleotides matching TRBD1. The CDR3 coding sequence is TGTGCCAGCAGTGGGACAGGGGACACAGATACGCAGTATTTT. It is translated as CASSGTGDTDTQYF.